Listed below are T cell receptor beta chains from one sample, sequenced in a study of tissue T cells after allogeneic stem cell transplantation. Profiled with immunoSEQ multiplex PCR; TCRdb holds only in-frame clones, not every one. This sample has approximately 300 clones, with around 70% found just once. Sequencing used esophageal tissue, obtained at autopsy. These receptors all come from a male patient older than 55 with steroid-refractory graft-versus-host disease after an allogeneic stem cell transplant. The graft donor may account for some of the T cells. Both conserved end residues are part of each CDR3. A D gene is named only where the DNA matches it firmly. Where a row states a size, it is once, few, many or the class of an expanded clone; other rows omit it.

>TRBJ2-5|NA|TRBD2|TRBV4-2
CASSQEWTSLETQYF
TGTGCCAGCAGCCAAGAGTGGACTAGTTTAGAGACCCAGTACTTC
>TRBJ1-3|few|NA|TRBV7-8
CASSLDGNSGNTIYF
TGTGCCAGCAGCTTAGACGGAAACTCTGGAAACACCATATATTTT
>TRBJ2-4|once|NA|TRBV27
CASSLGGRNIQYF
TGTGCCAGCAGTTTGGGCGGACGAAACATTCAGTACTTC
>TRBJ2-2|NA|NA|TRBV20-1
CSASPRSVNTGELFF
TGCAGTGCTAGTCCCAGGAGTGTGAACACCGGGGAGCTGTTTTTT
>TRBJ1-1|few|NA|TRBV4-1
CASSQETGGRVKNTEAFF
TGCGCCAGCAGCCAAGAGACTGGGGGACGGGTGAAGAACACTGAAGCTTTCTTT
>TRBJ2-3|NA|TRBD2|TRBV7-2
CASSSLLAGGLRDTQYF
TGTGCCAGCAGCTCCCTCCTAGCGGGGGGTCTCAGAGATACGCAGTATTTT
>TRBJ2-1|few|NA|TRBV15
CATSSPGAGRNEQFF
TGTGCCACCAGCTCTCCTGGGGCAGGGCGCAATGAGCAGTTCTTC
>TRBJ1-4|NA|TRBD1|TRBV28
CASRLGTANEKLFF
TGTGCCAGTAGATTGGGGACAGCTAATGAAAAACTGTTTTTT
>TRBJ1-3|once|NA|TRBV7-3
CASSPSSGNTIYF
TGTGCCAGCAGCCCGAGCTCTGGAAACACCATATATTTT
>TRBJ2-7|NA|TRBD1|TRBV5-5
CASSGRQGLDEQYF
TGTGCCAGCAGCGGTCGACAGGGGTTGGACGAGCAGTACTTC
>TRBJ2-5|NA|TRBD2|TRBV4-2
CASSQDRGGEGETQYF
TGTGCCAGCAGCCAAGATCGGGGCGGGGAGGGAGAGACCCAGTACTTC
>TRBJ2-3|NA|TRBD2|TRBV9
CASSVASGRADTQYF
TGTGCCAGCAGCGTAGCTAGCGGGAGGGCAGATACGCAGTATTTT
>TRBJ1-1|NA|TRBD1|TRBV7-2
CASSLLAGGRNTEAFF
TGTGCCAGCAGCTTATTGGCAGGGGGCCGGAACACTGAAGCTTTCTTT
>TRBJ1-2|NA|NA|TRBV15
CATSMLMGTNYGYTF
TGTGCCACCAGCATGCTTATGGGAACTAACTATGGCTACACCTTC
>TRBJ2-1|NA|NA|TRBV3-1/TRBV3-2
CASSDSDNEQFF
TGTGCCAGCAGCGATTCCGACAATGAGCAGTTCTTC
>TRBJ2-1|NA|NA|TRBV7-9
CASSLGSDDNEQFF
TGTGCCAGCAGTCTAGGGTCTGATGACAATGAGCAGTTCTTC
>TRBJ2-1|NA|TRBD2|TRBV3-1/TRBV3-2
CASSQDGLAGGPREQFF
TGTGCCAGCAGCCAAGATGGGCTAGCGGGGGGGCCGAGAGAGCAGTTCTTC
>TRBJ2-1|NA|TRBD1|TRBV19
CASRTGPLPNNEQFF
TGTGCCAGTCGGACAGGCCCCTTACCCAACAATGAGCAGTTCTTC
>TRBJ1-4|NA|NA|TRBV7-9
CASSSFDGNEKLFF
TGTGCCAGCAGCTCCTTCGACGGGAATGAAAAACTGTTTTTT
>TRBJ1-5|NA|NA|TRBV7-2
CASGVRGGNQPQHF
TGTGCCAGCGGGGTTAGGGGGGGCAATCAGCCCCAGCATTTT
>TRBJ1-2|NA|TRBD1|TRBV11-1
CASSLATGTAANNYGYTF
TGTGCCAGCAGCTTAGCGACCGGGACAGCGGCTAATAACTATGGCTACACCTTC
>TRBJ1-1|NA|NA|TRBV5-5
CASSFQGTEAFF
TGTGCCAGCAGCTTTCAAGGGACTGAAGCTTTCTTT
>TRBJ2-5|NA|NA|TRBV7-9
CASSLGIGGGQETQYF
TGTGCCAGCAGCTTAGGTATAGGTGGGGGTCAAGAGACCCAGTACTTC
>TRBJ2-7|NA|TRBD1|TRBV15
CATSRGDGQGNYEQYF
TGTGCCACCAGCAGAGGGGACGGACAGGGAAATTACGAGCAGTACTTC
>TRBJ2-7|once|TRBD1|TRBV6-5
CASSYGRGSYEQYF
TGTGCCAGCAGTTACGGCAGGGGGAGTTACGAGCAGTACTTC
>TRBJ1-1|NA|NA|TRBV6-5
CASSYSGMNTEAFF
TGTGCCAGCAGTTACTCGGGGATGAACACTGAAGCTTTCTTT
>TRBJ2-1|NA|NA|TRBV14
CASSQQGRGYNEQFF
TGTGCCAGCAGCCAACAAGGCAGAGGCTACAATGAGCAGTTCTTC
>TRBJ1-5|few|NA|TRBV6-6
CASSYSRGQQPQHF
TGTGCCAGCAGTTACTCCAGGGGCCAGCAGCCCCAGCATTTT
>TRBJ2-2|NA|TRBD2|TRBV7-6
CASSLGLAANTGELFF
TGTGCCAGCAGCTTAGGACTAGCGGCAAACACCGGGGAGCTGTTTTTT
>TRBJ1-1|NA|NA|TRBV7-9
CASSLEVNTEAFF
TGTGCCAGCAGCTTAGAGGTGAACACTGAAGCTTTCTTT
>TRBJ2-4|NA|NA|TRBV5-1
CASSLGNLGNIQYF
TGCGCCAGCAGCTTGGGCAATTTGGGAAACATTCAGTACTTC
>TRBJ2-7|few|NA|TRBV10-3
CAIRRLTDSYEQYF
TGTGCCATCAGAAGGCTCACGGACAGCTACGAGCAGTACTTC
>TRBJ2-3|NA|TRBD2|TRBV2
CASSPGTSSTDTQYF
TGTGCCAGCAGTCCCGGGACTAGTTCCACAGATACGCAGTATTTT
>TRBJ2-6|NA|NA|TRBV12-5
CASGSFTGANVLTF
TGTGCTAGTGGTTCCTTTACTGGGGCCAACGTCCTGACTTTC
>TRBJ1-6|NA|NA|TRBV11-3
CASSLNQRSPLHF
TGTGCCAGCAGCTTAAACCAGCGTTCACCCCTCCACTTT
>TRBJ1-1|NA|TRBD1|TRBV6-5
CASSTYRGQTEAFF
TGTGCCAGCAGTACCTACAGGGGGCAGACTGAAGCTTTCTTT
>TRBJ1-1|NA|NA|TRBV2
CASSEVIMNTEAFF
TGTGCCAGCAGTGAAGTAATAATGAACACTGAAGCTTTCTTT
>TRBJ1-4|few|NA|TRBV6-6
CASSYREGEDNEKLFF
TGTGCCAGCAGTTACCGAGAGGGTGAAGATAATGAAAAACTGTTTTTT
>TRBJ2-7|NA|TRBD1|TRBV29-1
CSVAPGGAPYEQYF
TGCAGCGTGGCCCCAGGGGGCGCACCCTACGAGCAGTACTTC
>TRBJ1-6|NA|NA|TRBV27
CASSLGPLNSPLHF
TGTGCCAGCAGTTTAGGGCCACTTAATTCACCCCTCCACTTT
>TRBJ2-7|few|TRBD1|TRBV4-2
CASSGQGPYEQYF
TGTGCCAGCAGCGGACAGGGGCCCTACGAGCAGTACTTC
>TRBJ2-3|few|NA|TRBV5-4
CASSSLLVGEGDTQYF
TGTGCCAGCAGCTCTCTTCTAGTGGGAGAGGGAGATACGCAGTATTTT